This TCR beta chain is drawn from a study of cytomegalovirus exposure and HLA in healthy donors (dated by TCRdb to 2016 to 2017). Regarding the study in general: An earlier analysis of some 500 of the donors reported 250 to 300 Gb of sequence data and more than 90 million unique TCR beta sequences from approximately 180 million T cells. Along with the roughly 700-subject first cohort, a separate validation cohort of over a hundred different subjects was used. The study profiled the T cell repertoires of 500 to 800 subjects by immunosequencing and related them to cytomegalovirus serostatus. About 5 DR-DQ haplotypes were handled as single units for association and clustering, since linkage in the cohort was strong. The later analysis used no new phenotypic data to find candidate immune exposures, relying instead on TCR beta sequences and their occurrence across donors. Approximately 300 gigabases of sequencing data and 91 million or so unique TCR sequences made up an early release that covered fewer than 650 HLA-typed donors. Of the roughly 400 genotyped donors, around 81% fell in the genetic ancestry cluster associated with self-reported Caucasian donors. An earlier analysis of 587 of the donors used high-throughput TCR beta sequencing to judge whether each TCR beta V gene segment behaved as functional or pseudogenic. Typing coverage differed by locus: A, B, C, DRB1 and DQB1 were typed in roughly 629-630 donors, DQA1 in about 510, DPA1 in 600 to 610, and DPB1 in about 450. Both class I and class II loci were covered by HLA typing, at four-digit resolution. A later analysis re-examined previously published TCR beta repertoires from more than 650 donors and added high-resolution HLA genotyping to investigate patterns of TCR occurrence. Alongside the repertoire data, information on donor age, sex, ethnicity and CMV serostatus was compiled. All discovery cohort repertoires had been generated on a single sequencing platform. The study was designed to test whether signatures of past pathogen exposure could be identified by cataloging public T cell receptors. Among over 350 genotyped donors of the cohort, an average of around 240,000 unique TCR beta nucleotide sequences were sequenced per donor, roughly a sixth of them non-productive. To predict cytomegalovirus infection status, the study combined high-throughput TCR immunosequencing, statistical association of individual TCRs with disease status, and machine learning. A later genetic analysis took genome-wide SNP genotypes for about 55% of the roughly 670 donors and used that subset as a discovery cohort.

Measured from the cysteine to the phenylalanine, the CDR3 is 17 residues long. Just the 51-base CDR3 DNA is kept, in frame starting at base 1. From a lookup of the germline V gene, CDR1 and CDR2 are SGHTA and FQGTGA. The germline V end is reduced by 0 bases and the J end by 7 bases; junction bases left unmatched: 4. In total, over 600 healthy bone marrow donors made up the cohort. All cohort members were sampled while nominally healthy, although unrecorded immune exposures were likely present. The donor tested CMV seronegative and was one of the 352 seronegative cohort members. A peripheral blood sample was provided by each donor, and peripheral blood mononuclear cells were used for TCR beta sequencing. The Qiagen DNeasy Blood Extraction Kit was used to extract genomic DNA from the blood cell samples. The method was the immunoSEQ multiplex PCR assay. The multiplex PCR relied on a mix of 60 forward primers for TCR Vbeta segments and 13 reverse primers for TCR Jbeta segments. Amplification of the CDR3 region of rearranged TCR beta genes was performed with a multiplex PCR assay on genomic DNA. Amplified TCR beta libraries were sequenced as 87-base-pair reads on the Illumina HiSeq System. The original methods were these. Across the roughly 670 repertoires, a later analysis counted tens of millions of unique TCR beta chains, around 10 million of which were shared by at least two donors. A nearest-neighbor algorithm error-corrected the raw reads and collapsed the reads into unique sequences, merging closely related sequences to remove PCR and sequencing errors. To assign V, D and J gene segments, CDR3 sequences were aligned to IMGT reference sequences. For a sequence to be retained, at least a six-nucleotide match to both a V gene segment and a J gene segment was required. Rearrangements were called productive when the CDR3 lacked stop codons and stayed in frame with V and J; all others were non-productive. CDR3 was defined by IMGT convention, running from the second conserved V-encoded cysteine to the conserved J-encoded phenylalanine. The earlier analysis of about 610 of the donors excluded any sequence lacking an unambiguous match to a single V gene segment. An earlier analysis of 587 of the donors classified V segments as functional when productive rearrangements were above 56.7% and as segregating when the standard deviation between donors was above 5%. To diagnose cytomegalovirus status from the catalog of TCR beta chain sequences, a statistical classification framework was built. In a later analysis, TCR nucleotide sequences were compared against IMGT/GENE-DB human TR gene sequences so that V and J genes could be assigned. Using the TCRdist pipeline, a later analysis assigned CDR3 sequences along with most-parsimonious VDJ recombination scenarios. In a later analysis, each TCR beta chain was defined by its CDR3 amino acid sequence together with its V-gene family, and reads lacking a unique V-gene family were excluded. As a way to deal with suspected cross-contamination and a sequencing artifact, a later analysis dropped 450 to 700 nucleotide sequences that were highly shared and had low generation probability. A later analysis calculated a clonal expansion index for each public chain from normalized within-repertoire ranks of inferred template counts. In a later analysis, generation probabilities were computed using a VDJ recombination model fitted to out-of-frame rearrangements, and the results were checked against IGoR. In a later analysis, TCR-TCR, TCR-HLA and TCR-CMV co-occurrence was scored with hypergeometric tests, and a repertoire-size bias correction was applied to TCR pairs. To estimate false discovery rates, a later analysis permuted the HLA or CMV assignments 20 times. In a later analysis, co-occurring TCRs were grouped using DBSCAN, with TCRdist sequence similarity added in when clustering inside HLA-allele-positive subsets. Repertoires with fewer than 30,000 or more than 120,000 public chains were left out of co-occurrence clustering, as were five repertoires with anomalous nucleotide sharing. TCRdb mirrors the immuneACCESS table, restricted to in-frame sequences. Some clones are absent from its copies; in checked studies, under half trace to an unresolved V gene, and the reason for the others is unknown. Clonal size and the V and J genes are those of that table, whereas D and trimming came from the DNA. The sample records about 190,000 clones, about 81% of which are singletons. Around 2% of the sample goes to the ten largest clones.

Findings and caveats that apply to the study as a whole: Presence/absence analyses assumed roughly uniform sequencing depth across donors, an assumption that may not hold. Because HLA typing was unavailable for some donors at each locus, only the typed subset was used in association tests. Most TCR sequences were observed very rarely across donors, whereas some public TCRs were present in many individuals. In a later genetic analysis, fewer N-insertions in productive TCRs were reported among donors in an Asian-associated ancestry cluster than the 666-donor mean. V-gene and J-gene trimming of TCR beta chains was associated with a missense DCLRE1C variant in a later genetic analysis, and the association was replicated in an independent cohort. A cluster of highly shared sequence variants was judged likely to be a technical artifact of the sequencing pipeline. Strong co-occurrence of HLA alleles, especially DR and DQ, made assigning TCR associations to individual alleles difficult. A later analysis reported that several top co-occurrence clusters appeared linked to parvovirus B19, influenza, CMV and Epstein-Barr virus. Linkage disequilibrium might explain the correlated functional status among segregating V segments, but an unknown experimental factor could not be excluded. The only immune exposure information available for the cohort was CMV serostatus. The classifier was reported to diagnose cytomegalovirus status with high specificity and sensitivity in both the original and validation cohorts. Some IMGT-functional V segments, including TRBV6-2 and TRBV6-3, could not be told apart with the 87-base-pair reads, so those segments were excluded. The authors suggested that the approach could potentially be extended to other disease states and immunological phenotypes. In vitro tests confirmed that three of the cytomegalovirus-associated TCR beta chains recognize cytomegalovirus antigens. A later analysis found that most CMV-associated TCR beta chains appeared HLA-restricted, with HLA associations seemingly driven largely by CMV exposure. Compared with equally common non-associated chains, HLA-associated TCR beta chains in a later analysis were more clonally expanded and had lower generation probabilities. A further reported finding was that TCR beta sequences accurately predicted the HLA-A and HLA-B alleles for most subjects in the first cohort. In a later analysis, the rate of TCR association differed among HLA loci, with DRB1 alleles having the most associated TCRs and HLA-C alleles having the fewest. A total of fewer than 200 TCR beta chains were listed by the study as associated with cytomegalovirus. Because counts were too low, more than 15 rarely observed V segments, including chromosome 9 orphons, were excluded from the earlier analysis of several hundred of the donors. An earlier analysis of approximately 530 of the donors showed that most TCR beta V segments appeared in productive rearrangements either about 87% or about 30% of the time, which broadly matched IMGT annotations. In a later analysis, around 17,000 TCR beta sequences were associated with specific HLA alleles at a false discovery rate of 0.05. This cohort had only TCR beta chains sequenced, and the lack of alpha or paired-chain data limited which features could be detected.

This clone turned up a few times. No cognate antigen has been identified for it. The input lacks base qualities; no much larger clone sits a single base away. Sequenced: PBMCs. The TCR comes from a man aged 18 to 29 in good health and CMV-seronegative. The sequence is built from TRBV7-3 and TRBJ2-2; 14 bases in the middle match TRBD2. At the DNA level, the sequence is TGTGCCAGCAGCTTAACGGGACTAGCGGGAGTAGGCGGGGAGCTGTTTTTT. Translated, it gives CASSLTGLAGVGGELFF.